This T cell receptor (beta chain) was captured in a study of blood T cell repertoires in COVID-19. Turning to the study itself: COVID-19 samples, acute and convalescent, were from the United States, Italy and Spain. In each case, the material was cDNA or gDNA derived from T cells, B-cell-depleted T cells, or PBMCs.

Authors' data handling: Reference gene primers were amplified, and this amplification served to estimate nucleated cell counts. Profiled with immunoSEQ multiplex PCR; TCRdb holds only in-frame clones, not every one. The DNA gave D and trimming, while V, J and clone size come from that table. The sample lists hundreds of thousands of clones, around 80% occurring once. Germline assignment: CDR1 SGHNT and CDR2 YYREEE (reference sequence). The CDR3 covers 13 residues. The ends lost 3 bases at V and 6 bases at J; junction bases unmatched: 4. This receptor was obtained from a woman of 80 years or more with acute or convalescent COVID-19. The chain joins TRBV5-4 to TRBJ2-7; TRBD1 agrees at 9 bases. Sequencing was done on a sample of peripheral blood. The CDR3 bases are TGTGCCAGCAGCTACACAGGGGGCGGCGAGCAGTACTTC. This encodes CASSYTGGGEQYF.